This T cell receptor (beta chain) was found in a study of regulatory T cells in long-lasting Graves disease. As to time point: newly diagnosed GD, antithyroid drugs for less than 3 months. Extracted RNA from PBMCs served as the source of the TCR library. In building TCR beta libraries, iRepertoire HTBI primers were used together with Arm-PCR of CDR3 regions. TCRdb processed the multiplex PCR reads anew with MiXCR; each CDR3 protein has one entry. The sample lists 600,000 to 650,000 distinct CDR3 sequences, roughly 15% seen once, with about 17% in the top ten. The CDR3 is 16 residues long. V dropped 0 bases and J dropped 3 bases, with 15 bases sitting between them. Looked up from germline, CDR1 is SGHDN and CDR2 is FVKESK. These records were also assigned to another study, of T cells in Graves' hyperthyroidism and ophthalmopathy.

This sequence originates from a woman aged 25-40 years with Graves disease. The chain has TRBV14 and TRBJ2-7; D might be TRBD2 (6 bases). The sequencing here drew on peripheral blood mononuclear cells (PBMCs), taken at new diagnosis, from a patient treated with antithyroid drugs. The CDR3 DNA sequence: TGTGCCAGCAGCCAAGAGGTGACCGGACTACTCTACGAGCAGTACTTC. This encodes CASSQEVTGLLYEQYF.